Reported below is one TCR beta chain. What it binds is not known. Different DNA sequences within this sample yield the same CDR3. Lysates of CMV-infected fibroblasts at 10 ug/mL stimulated these cells. Sorting selected CD4+ T cells upregulating both CD40 ligand and CD69. Deletions cut 0 bases from V and 4 bases from J, with 7 bases between. The CDR3 is 13 residues long. Looked up from germline, CDR1 is SGDLS and CDR2 is YYNGEE. This was the immunoSEQ version 4 assay in survey mode. TCRdb keeps only in-frame clones here, not all; method: immunoSEQ multiplex PCR. The data hold some 8,000 clones, with 61% observed a single time. The sample is drawn from a study of persistence of HIV-infected CD4 T cells. Overall study findings and caveats: Rare CMV-responding cells carrying HIV-1 proviruses were not analyzed separately for TCR. Proviral oligoclonality tracked with TCR oligoclonality within the same sorted cells. TCRbeta richness was lower in CMV- and Gag-responding cells than in anti-CD3/anti-CD28-responding cells.

The TCR originated in an adult man with HIV who was CMV-seropositive. The sample consisted of CD4+ T cells sorted from PBMCs after roughly 20-hour stimulation, taken from a patient who received antiretroviral therapy. The chain uses TRBV9 and TRBJ2-5, with D unresolved. The CDR3 region has the DNA TGTGCCAGCAGCGTAGCTAGAACAGAGACCCAGTACTTC. As protein: CASSVARTETQYF. The full variable domain, rest sourced from reference TRBV9 and TRBJ2-5, is DSGVTQTPKHLITATGQRVTLRCSPRSGDLSVYWYQQSLDQGLQFLIQYYNGEERAKGNILERFSAQQFPDLHSELNLSSLELGDSALYFCASSVARTETQYFGPGTRLLVL.